The rows below give T cell receptor beta chains drawn from one sample of a study of T-cell memory formation after mild COVID-19. MiXCR, run by TCRdb on the 5' RACE reads, gives a single entry per CDR3 protein. The sample carries 180,000 or so distinct CDR3 sequences, about a sixth recorded once. The specimen was PBMCs or a T cell subset sorted from them (not recorded which). Every receptor here comes from an adult woman who had mild COVID-19 (a few samples of this study predate the infection). Cell type and time point are not known. The CDR3 runs from the conserved cysteine through the conserved F or W. A D gene is named only where the DNA matches it firmly. Size values are once, few and many counts, or a class for expanded clones, and some rows have none.

CDR3nt	CDR3aa	d_gene	j_gene	v_gene	abundance
TGTGCCAGCAGCTTCGGACTAGCGGGAACTCCGCAGTTCTTC	CASSFGLAGTPQFF	TRBD2	TRBJ2-1	TRBV5-6	few
TGTGCCAGCAGCCGACAGGAAGGGGAGCTGTTTTTT	CASSRQEGELFF	.	TRBJ2-2	TRBV14	few
TGTGCCAGCAGCCAAACCTACAATGAGCAGTTCTTC	CASSQTYNEQFF	.	TRBJ2-1	TRBV3-1	many
TGTGCCAGCAGCCAACGAAAGGGGCTAGCGTACAATGAGCAGTTCTTC	CASSQRKGLAYNEQFF	.	TRBJ2-1	TRBV14	.
TGTGCCAGCAGCCGCGACGACAGTAAGGTTTCCTACAATGAGCAGTTCTTC	CASSRDDSKVSYNEQFF	.	TRBJ2-1	TRBV7-2	few
TGTGCCACCAGTGATGGGACTTACAATGAGCAGTTCTTC	CATSDGTYNEQFF	.	TRBJ2-1	TRBV24-1	few
TGTGCCAGCAGCCAGTTGGGTCGGAACGAGCAGTACTTC	CASSQLGRNEQYF	.	TRBJ2-7	TRBV3-1	.
TGTGCCAGTAGACCACAGCCTATGAACACTGAAGCTTTCTTT	CASRPQPMNTEAFF	.	TRBJ1-1	TRBV19	.
TGTGCCAGCTCACCCCCGGGAGCGGGAGACCAGTTCTTC	CASSPPGAGDQFF	TRBD2	TRBJ2-1	TRBV18	few
TGCAGTGCTAGTGAGGGTCTTGAGACCCAGTACTTC	CSASEGLETQYF	.	TRBJ2-5	TRBV20-1	few
TGTGCCAGCAGCCAGCTACCCGGGACAGTATACAATGAGCAGTTCTTC	CASSQLPGTVYNEQFF	TRBD1	TRBJ2-1	TRBV7-3	few
TGTGCCAGCAGACTAGCGGGGATTATCAATGAGCAGTTCTTC	CASRLAGIINEQFF	TRBD2	TRBJ2-1	TRBV12-3/TRBV12-4	.
TGTGCCAGCACTATGGAGGAGATTTCCACTGAAGCTTTCTTT	CASTMEEISTEAFF	.	TRBJ1-1	TRBV7-9	few
TGTGCCAGCAGTTTTATAAGCCTGGGGCTAGAGCAGTACTTC	CASSFISLGLEQYF	.	TRBJ2-7	TRBV12-3/TRBV12-4	.
TGCAGCGTTGCTAGAAATGACTACGAGCAGTACTTC	CSVARNDYEQYF	.	TRBJ2-7	TRBV29-1	.
TGTGCCTCTGGGACAGTCACAGATACGCAGTATTTT	CASGTVTDTQYF	TRBD1	TRBJ2-3	TRBV7-6	few
TGTGCCACCAGTGATCACACTGGACGGGGGCGGTACGAGCAGTACTTC	CATSDHTGRGRYEQYF	.	TRBJ2-7	TRBV24-1	.
TGCAGTGCTAGGTGGGCTAGCGGGAACACCGGGGAGCTGTTTTTT	CSARWASGNTGELFF	TRBD2	TRBJ2-2	TRBV20-1	few
TGTGCCAGCAGTCGGAGGGGAGATATGCCCGGGGAGCTGTTTTTT	CASSRRGDMPGELFF	.	TRBJ2-2	TRBV6-5	few
TGTGCCAGTAGTATACAAGGAGCGGGTGAGCAGTTCTTC	CASSIQGAGEQFF	.	TRBJ2-1	TRBV19	.
TGCAGTGCTAGTCTAGCGGGGTTCTACAATGAGCAGTTCTTC	CSASLAGFYNEQFF	TRBD2	TRBJ2-1	TRBV20-1	few
TGCAGTGCTGCCTCACTAGCGGGAGTACTCCACGAGCAGTACTTC	CSAASLAGVLHEQYF	TRBD2	TRBJ2-7	TRBV20-1	.
TGTGCCAGCAAGCCAGAGGGACTGAAATCCTACGAGCAGTACTTC	CASKPEGLKSYEQYF	.	TRBJ2-7	TRBV2	.
TGCGCCAGCAGGTTGGACACAGGGACTTCCTACGAGCAGTACTTC	CASRLDTGTSYEQYF	.	TRBJ2-7	TRBV5-1	many
TGTGCCAGCAGCGTGGGCTCCGCGGGGACCCAGTACTTC	CASSVGSAGTQYF	.	TRBJ2-5	TRBV9	.
TGCAGTGCACTCGGGACTCGAGGGAAAGATACGCAGTATTTT	CSALGTRGKDTQYF	.	TRBJ2-3	TRBV20-1	.
TGTGCCAGCACCACATGGGGGGGACGGCATGAGCAGTTCTTC	CASTTWGGRHEQFF	TRBD2	TRBJ2-1	TRBV2	.
TGTGCCAGCACCCCGGGGTCAGTTACCTACAATGAGCAGTTCTTC	CASTPGSVTYNEQFF	.	TRBJ2-1	TRBV5-6	.
TGTGCCAGCAGCCAGGACAGGGGTTCCTACGAGCAGTACTTC	CASSQDRGSYEQYF	TRBD1	TRBJ2-7	TRBV7-2	.
TGCGCCAGCAGCTTAAGAGGGGATAACACTGAAGCTTTCTTT	CASSLRGDNTEAFF	.	TRBJ1-1	TRBV5-1	.
TGTGCCAGCAGCTCCCTAGCGGGATCCTCCGGGACCAAGACCCAGTACTTC	CASSSLAGSSGTKTQYF	TRBD2	TRBJ2-5	TRBV7-8	.
TGTGCCAGCAGCTCACAAAGCAGGGTAACCGGGGAGCTGTTTTTT	CASSSQSRVTGELFF	.	TRBJ2-2	TRBV7-3	.
TGTGCCAGCAGTTACGCGGTCGGCAGGGTTTCGGATGAAGCTTTCTTT	CASSYAVGRVSDEAFF	.	TRBJ1-1	TRBV6-2/TRBV6-3	.
TGCGCCAGCAGCCAAGGGCCTGGGAGGGAGGGGATGACTTTC	CASSQGPGREGMTF	TRBD2	TRBJ2-6	TRBV4-1	.
TGTGCCACCAGGGACCCTTTAGCGGGAGGCGAGAGGAATGAGCAGTTCTTC	CATRDPLAGGERNEQFF	TRBD2	TRBJ2-1	TRBV7-6	.
TGTGCCAGCAGTTACCTACTGAGCACAGATACGCAGTATTTT	CASSYLLSTDTQYF	.	TRBJ2-3	TRBV6-2/TRBV6-3	few
TGTGCCAGCAGTTCTCCGCCGGGACTAGCGGGTCCGGGGGGGGACACAGATACGCAGTATTTT	CASSSPPGLAGPGGDTDTQYF	TRBD2	TRBJ2-3	TRBV12-3/TRBV12-4	few
TGTGCCACCAAGGGGGTTGTCTCCTACGAGCAGTACTTC	CATKGVVSYEQYF	.	TRBJ2-7	TRBV11-2	.
TGTGCCAGCAGCGGAGGACAGGGGAGTTACACTGAAGCTTTCTTT	CASSGGQGSYTEAFF	TRBD1	TRBJ1-1	TRBV9	.
TGTGCCAGCAGCTCCACAGGGGTTGAGCAGTACTTC	CASSSTGVEQYF	TRBD1	TRBJ2-7	TRBV7-3	few
TGTGCCAGCAGTCCTCAACAGGGGGGGACTGAAGCTTTCTTT	CASSPQQGGTEAFF	TRBD1	TRBJ1-1	TRBV12-3/TRBV12-4	few
TGTGCCAGCAGTTCTGGGACTAGCGGGAAAGAAACAACCACCAGGACGCAGTATTTT	CASSSGTSGKETTTRTQYF	TRBD2	TRBJ2-3	TRBV12-3/TRBV12-4	few
TGTGCCACCAGCAGAGAACAGGGGATTGACGAGCAGTACTTC	CATSREQGIDEQYF	TRBD1	TRBJ2-7	TRBV15	.
TGTGCCAGCAAGGGGACAGGGGCCACTGAAGCTTTCTTT	CASKGTGATEAFF	TRBD1	TRBJ1-1	TRBV7-6	.
TGTGCCAGCAGCCGTGGGGTACAGGGTAATGTCCCCCAAGAGACCCAGTACTTC	CASSRGVQGNVPQETQYF	.	TRBJ2-5	TRBV7-6	.
TGTGCCAGCAGCCAAGGCGGGCTAGCGGGAATGCCGCAGTATTTT	CASSQGGLAGMPQYF	TRBD2	TRBJ2-3	TRBV3-1	.
TGCGCCAGCAGCTTGGTATTGAGCGAGCAGTACTTC	CASSLVLSEQYF	.	TRBJ2-7	TRBV5-1	.
TGCAGCGTTGGAGCGGGAGTAACATCCACAGATACGCAGTATTTT	CSVGAGVTSTDTQYF	TRBD2	TRBJ2-3	TRBV29-1	few
TGCAGTGCTAGCCCCTCTAGCGGGAGCTCCTACGAGCAGTACTTC	CSASPSSGSSYEQYF	TRBD2	TRBJ2-7	TRBV20-1	few
TGTGCCAGCAGCCAAGATCCTAGCATTTACGAGCAGTACTTC	CASSQDPSIYEQYF	.	TRBJ2-7	TRBV4-2	few
TGTGCCAGCAGTTCGTTGACTTCGACCCCCGGAGGAAGGAATGAGCAGTTCTTC	CASSSLTSTPGGRNEQFF	.	TRBJ2-1	TRBV28	few
TGTGCCAGCACCCGAGGGGGCTCCGCGGGGCCCCAGCATTTT	CASTRGGSAGPQHF	TRBD1	TRBJ1-5	TRBV12-3/TRBV12-4	few
TGCGCCAGCAGCCCCCCGCGGGGGGCCCAAGAGACCCAGTACTTC	CASSPPRGAQETQYF	TRBD2	TRBJ2-5	TRBV4-1	.
TGTGCTAGTGGCCCCGGGACGAGGATCGATACGCAGTATTTT	CASGPGTRIDTQYF	.	TRBJ2-3	TRBV12-5	.
TGTGCCAGCAGCTGGGGGAGCGGGGGTAGCGGAGAGACCCAGTACTTC	CASSWGSGGSGETQYF	TRBD2	TRBJ2-5	TRBV7-8	few
TGTGCCTGGAGCCCGGGACTGAGCAATCAGCCCCAGCATTTT	CAWSPGLSNQPQHF	.	TRBJ1-5	TRBV30	few